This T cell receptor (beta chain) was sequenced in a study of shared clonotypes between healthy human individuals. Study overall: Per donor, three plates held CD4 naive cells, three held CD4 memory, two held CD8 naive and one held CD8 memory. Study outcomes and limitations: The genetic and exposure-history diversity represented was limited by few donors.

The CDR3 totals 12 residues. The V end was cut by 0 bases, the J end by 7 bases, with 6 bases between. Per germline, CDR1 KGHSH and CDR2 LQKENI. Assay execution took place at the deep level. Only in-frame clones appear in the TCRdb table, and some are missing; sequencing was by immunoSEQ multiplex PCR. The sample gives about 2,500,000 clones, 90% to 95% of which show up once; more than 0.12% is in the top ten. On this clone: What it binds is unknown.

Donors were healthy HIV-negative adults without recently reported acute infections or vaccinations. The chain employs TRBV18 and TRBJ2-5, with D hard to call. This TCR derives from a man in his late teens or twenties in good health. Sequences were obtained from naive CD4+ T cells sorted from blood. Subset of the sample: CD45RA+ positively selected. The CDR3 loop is CASSPPSGTQYF. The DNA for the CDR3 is TGTGCCAGCTCACCACCGAGTGGGACCCAGTACTTC.